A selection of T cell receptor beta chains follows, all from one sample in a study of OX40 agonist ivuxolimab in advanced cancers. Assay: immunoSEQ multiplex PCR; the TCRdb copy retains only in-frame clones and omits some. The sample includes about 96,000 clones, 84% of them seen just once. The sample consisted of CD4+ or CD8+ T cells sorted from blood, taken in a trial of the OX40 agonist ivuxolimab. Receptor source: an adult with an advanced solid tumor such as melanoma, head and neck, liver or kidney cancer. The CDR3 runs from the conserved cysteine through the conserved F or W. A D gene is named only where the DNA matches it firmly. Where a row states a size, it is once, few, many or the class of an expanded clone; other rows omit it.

CDR3 protein: CASSFPGRDEQYF; CDR3 DNA: TGTGCCAGCAGCTTCCCCGGGCGAGACGAGCAGTACTTC; V gene: TRBV7-9; J gene: TRBJ2-7; clone size: .; D gene: .
CDR3 protein: CASSQDGRKAGELFF; CDR3 DNA: TGTGCCAGCAGCCAAGATGGACGGAAGGCCGGGGAGCTGTTTTTT; V gene: TRBV4-2; J gene: TRBJ2-2; clone size: .; D gene: .
CDR3 protein: CASSKGMGPDQPQHF; CDR3 DNA: TGTGCCAGCAGCAAAGGGATGGGACCCGATCAGCCCCAGCATTTT; V gene: TRBV21-1; J gene: TRBJ1-5; clone size: .; D gene: .
CDR3 protein: CASSEDGGGVTDTQYF; CDR3 DNA: TGTGCCAGCAGTGAAGACGGGGGAGGGGTCACAGATACGCAGTATTTT; V gene: TRBV6-1; J gene: TRBJ2-3; clone size: .; D gene: TRBD2
CDR3 protein: CASSAGRGLGEQFF; CDR3 DNA: TGTGCCAGCAGCGCCGGGCGGGGACTAGGAGAGCAGTTCTTC; V gene: TRBV9; J gene: TRBJ2-1; clone size: .; D gene: TRBD2
CDR3 protein: CASREVAGELSYNEQFF; CDR3 DNA: TGTGCCAGTAGGGAGGTAGCGGGAGAACTCTCCTACAATGAGCAGTTCTTC; V gene: TRBV19; J gene: TRBJ2-1; clone size: .; D gene: TRBD2
CDR3 protein: CASSQGWTGIQETQYF; CDR3 DNA: TGTGCCAGCAGCCAAGGTTGGACAGGAATACAAGAGACCCAGTACTTC; V gene: TRBV14; J gene: TRBJ2-5; clone size: .; D gene: TRBD1
CDR3 protein: CASSLGQGALQETQYF; CDR3 DNA: TGCGCCAGCAGCTTGGGGCAGGGGGCTCTCCAAGAGACCCAGTACTTC; V gene: TRBV5-1; J gene: TRBJ2-5; clone size: .; D gene: TRBD1
CDR3 protein: CSVGGLAAGELFF; CDR3 DNA: TGCAGCGTTGGAGGGCTCGCCGCCGGGGAGCTGTTTTTT; V gene: TRBV29-1; J gene: TRBJ2-2; clone size: once; D gene: .
CDR3 protein: CASGRESPEAFF; CDR3 DNA: TGCGCCAGCGGGAGGGAGTCACCTGAAGCTTTCTTT; V gene: TRBV5-1; J gene: TRBJ1-1; clone size: few; D gene: .
CDR3 protein: CASSFAVYNEQFF; CDR3 DNA: TGTGCCAGCAGTTTTGCGGTGTACAATGAGCAGTTCTTC; V gene: TRBV5-5; J gene: TRBJ2-1; clone size: few; D gene: .
CDR3 protein: CASSTLQGGEAFF; CDR3 DNA: TGTGCCAGCAGCACCCTACAGGGGGGTGAAGCTTTCTTT; V gene: TRBV7-8; J gene: TRBJ1-1; clone size: once; D gene: TRBD1
CDR3 protein: CASRPDEGQGGYTF; CDR3 DNA: TGTGCCAGCAGACCCGACGAGGGACAGGGGGGCTACACCTTC; V gene: TRBV6-4; J gene: TRBJ1-2; clone size: .; D gene: TRBD1
CDR3 protein: CASSVGLVDYEQYF; CDR3 DNA: TGTGCCAGCAGTGTAGGACTCGTAGACTACGAGCAGTACTTC; V gene: TRBV6-1; J gene: TRBJ2-7; clone size: .; D gene: .
CDR3 protein: CASSLGAGEIADGELFF; CDR3 DNA: TGTGCCAGTAGCTTGGGTGCGGGGGAAATCGCAGACGGGGAGCTGTTTTTT; V gene: TRBV19; J gene: TRBJ2-2; clone size: .; D gene: TRBD2
CDR3 protein: CASSDLRGGPTDTQYF; CDR3 DNA: TGCGCCAGCAGTGACCTAAGAGGGGGGCCCACAGATACGCAGTATTTT; V gene: TRBV10-1; J gene: TRBJ2-3; clone size: few; D gene: .
CDR3 protein: CASSPPPGHGYYGYTF; CDR3 DNA: TGTGCCAGCAGTCCCCCACCGGGACACGGGTACTATGGCTACACCTTC; V gene: TRBV28; J gene: TRBJ1-2; clone size: .; D gene: .
CDR3 protein: CASGPPRGTGANVLTF; CDR3 DNA: TGTGCTAGTGGTCCCCCCCGGGGCACTGGGGCCAACGTCCTGACTTTC; V gene: TRBV12-5; J gene: TRBJ2-6; clone size: .; D gene: .
CDR3 protein: CASRSGTGVYTDTQYF; CDR3 DNA: TGTGCAAGTCGCTCCGGGACAGGGGTTTACACAGATACGCAGTATTTT; V gene: TRBV12-2; J gene: TRBJ2-3; clone size: few; D gene: .
CDR3 protein: CASTKPRATKNIQYF; CDR3 DNA: TGTGCCAGCACCAAACCTCGGGCAACCAAAAACATTCAGTACTTC; V gene: TRBV7-3; J gene: TRBJ2-4; clone size: .; D gene: .
CDR3 protein: CASSPGTDPGRQPQHF; CDR3 DNA: TGTGCCAGCAGCCCCGGGACAGACCCCGGACGTCAGCCCCAGCATTTT; V gene: TRBV11-2; J gene: TRBJ1-5; clone size: once; D gene: TRBD1
CDR3 protein: CASRQATETQYF; CDR3 DNA: TGTGCCAGCAGGCAGGCTACAGAGACCCAGTACTTC; V gene: TRBV28; J gene: TRBJ2-5; clone size: .; D gene: .
CDR3 protein: CANGGEGQPQHF; CDR3 DNA: TGTGCCAACGGTGGGGAGGGCCAGCCCCAGCATTTT; V gene: TRBV10-3; J gene: TRBJ1-5; clone size: .; D gene: .
CDR3 protein: CASSYPGTPNEQFF; CDR3 DNA: TGTGCCAGCAGCTACCCCGGGACTCCCAATGAGCAGTTCTTC; V gene: TRBV7-9; J gene: TRBJ2-1; clone size: .; D gene: .
CDR3 protein: CASSSALADTQYF; CDR3 DNA: TGCGCCAGCAGCTCCGCACTAGCAGATACGCAGTATTTT; V gene: TRBV5-1; J gene: TRBJ2-3; clone size: .; D gene: .
CDR3 protein: CATSRDYADTQYF; CDR3 DNA: TGTGCCACCAGCAGGGACTACGCAGATACGCAGTATTTT; V gene: TRBV15; J gene: TRBJ2-3; clone size: .; D gene: .
CDR3 protein: CASSDLRDPNQPQHF; CDR3 DNA: TGTGCCAGCAGTGACCTCCGGGACCCAAATCAGCCCCAGCATTTT; V gene: TRBV6-6; J gene: TRBJ1-5; clone size: .; D gene: .
CDR3 protein: CASSFDRNQPQHF; CDR3 DNA: TGTGCCAGCAGTTTCGACAGGAATCAGCCCCAGCATTTT; V gene: TRBV2; J gene: TRBJ1-5; clone size: .; D gene: .
CDR3 protein: CASSRPGGMLNYGYTF; CDR3 DNA: TGTGCCAGCTCTCGCCCAGGGGGCATGCTTAACTATGGCTACACCTTC; V gene: TRBV5-6; J gene: TRBJ1-2; clone size: .; D gene: TRBD1
CDR3 protein: CASVVQTTFEYGYTF; CDR3 DNA: TGTGCCTCCGTTGTCCAGACAACCTTTGAATATGGCTACACCTTC; V gene: TRBV2; J gene: TRBJ1-2; clone size: .; D gene: .
CDR3 protein: CATYTQAGGDNEQFF; CDR3 DNA: TGTGCCACCTATACCCAAGCGGGAGGTGACAATGAGCAGTTCTTC; V gene: TRBV5-8; J gene: TRBJ2-1; clone size: .; D gene: TRBD2
CDR3 protein: CASSRAVGYEQYF; CDR3 DNA: TGTGCCAGCTCACGGGCCGTTGGATACGAGCAGTACTTC; V gene: TRBV18; J gene: TRBJ2-7; clone size: .; D gene: .
CDR3 protein: CASSIVSQGGQPQHF; CDR3 DNA: TGTGCCAGTAGTATAGTCTCACAGGGAGGTCAGCCCCAGCATTTT; V gene: TRBV19; J gene: TRBJ1-5; clone size: many; D gene: .
CDR3 protein: CASSHPGTDTQYF; CDR3 DNA: TGCGCCAGCAGCCATCCAGGGACAGATACGCAGTATTTT; V gene: TRBV4-1; J gene: TRBJ2-3; clone size: .; D gene: .
CDR3 protein: CASRRTGSDEQFF; CDR3 DNA: TGCGCCAGCAGGCGTACAGGGTCGGATGAGCAGTTCTTC; V gene: TRBV5-1; J gene: TRBJ2-1; clone size: .; D gene: .
CDR3 protein: CAWSPQGTDTQYF; CDR3 DNA: TGTGCCTGGAGTCCCCAGGGGACAGATACGCAGTATTTT; V gene: TRBV30; J gene: TRBJ2-3; clone size: .; D gene: .
CDR3 protein: CASKGGWGNQPQHF; CDR3 DNA: TGTGCCAGTAAGGGGGGATGGGGGAATCAGCCCCAGCATTTT; V gene: TRBV19; J gene: TRBJ1-5; clone size: .; D gene: .
CDR3 protein: CASSSLETPADTQYF; CDR3 DNA: TGTGCCAGCAGCTCCTTGGAGACCCCGGCGGATACGCAGTATTTT; V gene: TRBV9; J gene: TRBJ2-3; clone size: .; D gene: .
CDR3 protein: CASSLGYAGGFQETQYF; CDR3 DNA: TGCGCCAGCAGCTTGGGTTACGCAGGGGGCTTTCAAGAGACCCAGTACTTC; V gene: TRBV5-1; J gene: TRBJ2-5; clone size: .; D gene: TRBD1
CDR3 protein: CASSLSGSGGYTF; CDR3 DNA: TGTGCCAGCAGCTTATCGGGGTCTGGTGGCTACACCTTC; V gene: TRBV7-9; J gene: TRBJ1-2; clone size: few; D gene: .